Listed here are 7 T cell receptor beta chains from one sample, sequenced in a study of blood T cell repertoires in COVID-19. Sequenced by immunoSEQ multiplex PCR; TCRdb stores in-frame clones only, minus some. The sample lists roughly 340,000 clones; about 90% were seen once. Sequenced sample: peripheral blood. The receptors derive from a woman aged 18-35 years who had recovered from COVID-19.

This clone showed up just once. The V gene is TRBV9, the J gene TRBJ1-1; D gene uncertain. CDR1 SGDLS and CDR2 YYNGEE come from the germline V gene. CDR3 length: 14 residues. V lost 5 bases and J 7 bases, leaving 18 bases between the germline ends. The CDR3 nucleotides are TGTGCCAGCAGGCAGACGGACGGCGGGTATGAAGCTTTCTTT. Protein product: CASRQTDGGYEAFF.

On this clone itself: Other DNA sequences in the same sample also yield this CDR3. The chain couples TRBV7-2 to TRBJ2-1, with 13 positions matching TRBD2. Germline V gene lookup returns CDR1 SGHTA and CDR2 FQGNSA. V shed 3 bases and J 6 bases; nucleotides not matched to a gene: 2. The CDR3 totals 15 residues. DNA for the CDR3: TGTGCCAGCAGCTTGGGACTAGCGGGGTTCAATGAGCAGTTCTTC. It encodes CASSLGLAGFNEQFF.

The gene calls are TRBV20-1 and TRBJ2-3, with D perhaps TRBD2 (5 bases). CDR1 and CDR2 (germline): DFQATT, SNEGSKA (reference sequence). The CDR3 has 15 amino acids. Trimming shortened V by 3 bases and J by 8 bases, and 21 bases separated the two germline ends. The CDR3 region is CSASKTSGNAGTQYF. The CDR3 DNA reads as TGCAGTGCTAGTAAAACTTCGGGGAACGCTGGTACGCAGTATTTT.

The chain carries TRBV2 and TRBJ2-1, with TRBD1 matching 7 bases. V shed 7 bases, J shed 9 bases, and the junction held 15 bases outside the gene matches. This CDR3 contains 15 residues. The germline gives CDR1 SNHLY, CDR2 FYNNEI. The CDR3 sequence is CASIKDRAGGSEQFF. Here the CDR3 DNA reads TGTGCCAGCATCAAAGATCGGGCAGGGGGAAGTGAGCAGTTCTTC.

The chain uses TRBV27 and TRBJ1-1; a weak D match, TRBD1 (6 bases). The CDR3 has 15 residues. CDR1 and CDR2 from the germline V gene are MNHEY and SMNVEV (reference sequence). Trimming removed 5 bases from V and 0 bases from J, with 13 bases in between. Here the CDR3 reads CASSPTTGMNTEAFF. CDR3 bases: TGTGCCAGCAGTCCGACAACAGGGATGAACACTGAAGCTTTCTTT.

J is TRBJ1-5 and V is TRBV28; the match to TRBD1 covers 7 bases. This CDR3 is built from 14 residues. The V gene end was trimmed by 6 bases and the J gene end by 8 bases; junction bases not matched to a gene: 10. Germline V gene lookup returns CDR1 MDHEN and CDR2 SYDVKM. The CDR3: CASRRDRGGEPQHF. CDR3 DNA sequence: TGTGCCAGCAGAAGGGACAGAGGGGGAGAGCCCCAGCATTTT.

The chain links TRBV5-5 to TRBJ2-5; D gene uncertain. Germline-derived CDR1 and CDR2 are SGHKS and YYEKEE (reference sequence). Deletions cut 1 base from V and 1 base from J, with 8 bases between. This CDR3 region has 14 residues. CDR3 region: CASSLPAAQETQYF. The CDR3 DNA sequence: TGTGCCAGCAGCTTGCCCGCGGCCCAAGAGACCCAGTACTTC.